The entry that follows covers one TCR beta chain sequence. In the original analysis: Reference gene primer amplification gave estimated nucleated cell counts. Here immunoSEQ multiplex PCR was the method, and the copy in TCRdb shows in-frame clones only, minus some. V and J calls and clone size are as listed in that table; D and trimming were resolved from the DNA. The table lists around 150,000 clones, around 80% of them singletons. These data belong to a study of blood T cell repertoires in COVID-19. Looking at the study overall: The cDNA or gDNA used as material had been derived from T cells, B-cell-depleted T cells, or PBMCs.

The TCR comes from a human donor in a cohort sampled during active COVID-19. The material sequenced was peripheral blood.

Here the CDR3 reads CASRGSGTSNYGYTF. CDR3 coding DNA: TGTGCCAGCAGAGGCAGCGGGACGTCTAACTATGGCTACACCTTC. The chain links TRBV6-5 to TRBJ1-2; D is possibly TRBD1 (5 bases). The V gene's germline CDR1 is MNHEY and CDR2 SVGAGI. The CDR3 spans 15 residues. Trimming took off 6 bases at V and 0 bases at J, with 14 bases between the two ends.